Presented here are 26 T cell receptor beta chains from one specimen sequenced in a study of CD8 T cells in Susac syndrome. It was with random hexamers that roughly 0.5 to 1 ug RNA was reverse transcribed. Each CDR3 protein gets one entry after TCRdb re-called the immunoSEQ multiplex PCR reads with MiXCR. Among some 190,000 distinct CDR3 sequences, 85% to 95% were seen once, and the ten largest hold roughly 0.14%. Input material: CD4+ T cells from PBMCs. These receptors all stem from a human donor with Susac syndrome.

This sequence joins TRBV7-8 and TRBJ2-3, with D maybe TRBD1 (5 bases). The CDR3 totals 12 residues. Germline values: CDR1 SGHVS, CDR2 FQNEAQ. Trimming removed 5 bases at V and 7 bases at J, with 10 bases between. CDR3 sequence: CASSAPGNTQYF. The CDR3 DNA sequence: TGTGCCAGCAGCGCACCAGGGAATACGCAGTATTTT.

V usage is TRBV5-4 and J usage is TRBJ2-3; 9 bases line up with TRBD2. With V trimmed by 4 bases and J by 4 bases, 7 bases remained unmatched. The CDR3 spans 15 residues. Germline CDR1 SGHNT, CDR2 YYREEE (reference sequence). This CDR3 is CASSGRTSDPDTQYF. For the CDR3, the DNA is TGTGCCAGCAGCGGGCGGACTAGCGATCCAGATACGCAGTATTTT.

The rearrangement links TRBV5-4 to TRBJ2-3, with D unclear. CDR3 length equals 13 residues. Per the germline V gene, CDR1 is SGHNT and CDR2 is YYREEE (reference sequence). The V and J ends lost 0 bases and 6 bases respectively, with 8 bases between them. CDR3 region: CASSLVDLDTQYF. The CDR3 nucleotides read TGTGCCAGCAGCTTGGTAGACCTCGATACGCAGTATTTT.

The V call is TRBV11-2, the J call TRBJ2-6, with 7 bases fitting TRBD1. V gave up 5 bases and J gave up 3 bases; unmatched junction bases: 4. The CDR3 is made up of 15 amino acids. CDR1 SGHAT and CDR2 FQNNGV come from the germline V gene. CDR3 region: CASSPQGVGANVLTF. In DNA, the CDR3 is TGTGCCAGCAGCCCCCAGGGGGTTGGGGCCAACGTCCTGACTTTC.

The table lists this clonotype with a count of one. The chain recombines TRBV7-9 with TRBJ2-5; maybe TRBD1 (5 bases). Trimming shortened V by 1 base and J by 1 base, and 13 bases separated the two germline ends. The length of the CDR3 is 16 residues. The V gene's germline CDR1 is SEHNR and CDR2 FQNEAQ (reference sequence). Here the CDR3 reads CASSLGGRASQETQYF. The CDR3 DNA reads as TGTGCCAGCAGCTTAGGTGGCAGGGCCTCCCAAGAGACCCAGTACTTC.

The chain combines TRBV30 with TRBJ1-1; tentative D call: TRBD1 (6 bases). V lost 3 bases to trimming and J lost 6 bases, with 26 bases between them. Germline values: CDR1 GTSNPN, CDR2 SVGIG (reference sequence). The CDR3 is 17 residues long. This CDR3 is CAWSGLKSQGPAAEAFF. CDR3 sequence (DNA): TGTGCCTGGAGCGGATTAAAGTCACAGGGCCCCGCGGCTGAAGCTTTCTTT.

This clonotype showed up just once. The chain couples TRBV7-8 to TRBJ1-5, with D uncertain. Germline values: CDR1 SGHVS, CDR2 FQNEAQ. V dropped 1 base and J dropped 6 bases, with 7 bases sitting between them. The CDR3 covers 13 residues. The CDR3, as DNA: TGTGCCAGCAGCTTAGTTCGCGGTCAGCCCCAGCATTTT. Encoded protein: CASSLVRGQPQHF.

The V gene is TRBV9, the J gene TRBJ2-1, with a weak D call TRBD1 (6 bases). The CDR3 has 14 residues. Trimming cost V 4 bases and J 2 bases, with 10 bases left between them. In germline, CDR1 is SGDLS, CDR2 YYNGEE. The CDR3 DNA follows: TGTGCCAGCAGCTCCCGGACAGCCTACAATGAGCAGTTCTTC. Protein: CASSSRTAYNEQFF.

The chain has TRBV5-1 and TRBJ2-1, with TRBD1 matching 8 bases. After removal of 0 bases from V and 5 bases from J, the junction contained 1 base not matched to a gene. CDR1 and CDR2 (germline): SGHRS, YFSETQ. This CDR3 is built from 14 residues. The CDR3 DNA follows: TGCGCCAGCAGCTTGGTGACAGGGGACAATGAGCAGTTCTTC. This encodes CASSLVTGDNEQFF.

This chain connects TRBV5-1 to TRBJ2-1; 8 bases fit TRBD1. Germline V gives CDR1 SGHRS, CDR2 YFSETQ. Trimming took 3 bases from V and 0 from J; bases not matched to a gene: 14. The CDR3 extends over 19 amino acids. DNA for the CDR3: TGCGCCAGCAGCTCCCAAGGGAGGCAGGGGGCGAGCTCCTACAATGAGCAGTTCTTC. This sequence encodes CASSSQGRQGASSYNEQFF.

V usage is TRBV12-3 or TRBV12-4 and J usage is TRBJ2-5; D possibly uses TRBD1 or TRBD2 (5 bases each). This CDR3 has 16 residues. With 0 bases removed from V and 4 bases from J, the gap between germline ends came to 15 bases. The CDR3 reads CASSLARDLWGETQYF. DNA of the CDR3: TGTGCCAGCAGTTTAGCCCGGGACCTCTGGGGAGAGACCCAGTACTTC.

The CDR3 here is CASTPESLGTQYF. CDR3 DNA: TGTGCCAGCACCCCTGAGAGCTTAGGTACGCAGTATTTT. V and J are TRBV11-2 and TRBJ2-3, with unresolved D. Trimming pared 7 bases from V and 8 bases from J, leaving 16 bases between. Germline values: CDR1 SGHAT, CDR2 FQNNGV. This CDR3 contains 13 residues.

The CDR3 is CSALRGWNTEAFF. The CDR3 nucleotides are TGCAGTGCTCTCAGGGGTTGGAACACTGAAGCTTTCTTT. V gene TRBV20-1 combines with J gene TRBJ1-1; a possible D gene is TRBD1 (6 bases). Per germline, CDR1 DFQATT and CDR2 SNEGSKA (reference sequence). V was shortened by 5 bases and J by 1 base, with 11 bases between the two germline ends. The CDR3 has 13 amino acids.

This rearrangement joins TRBV19 to TRBJ1-2, with no clear D. Trimming left V 0 bases short and J 6 bases short, with 11 bases between. Germline loops: CDR1 LNHDA, CDR2 SQIVND (reference sequence). This CDR3 spans 14 amino acids. This CDR3 reads CASSIDGPTNGYTF. For the CDR3, the DNA is TGTGCCAGTAGTATAGATGGCCCAACCAATGGCTACACCTTC.

This chain's CDR3 is CASSYSFGRIGRTGGAFF. The CDR3 coding sequence is TGTGCCAGCAGTTACTCTTTCGGACGAATCGGCCGGACTGGTGGAGCTTTCTTT. The V call is TRBV6-5, the J call TRBJ1-1; no reliable D call. V was clipped by 0 bases and J by 10 bases, with 27 bases between them. The germline gives CDR1 MNHEY, CDR2 SVGAGI. The CDR3 consists of 18 residues.

The rearrangement links TRBV18 to TRBJ1-5; D is uncertain. Trimming left V 3 bases short and J 4 bases short, with 10 bases between. This CDR3 spans 14 amino acids. Germline V lookup: CDR1 KGHSH, CDR2 LQKENI. The CDR3, as DNA: TGTGCCAGCTCACCGGGCGACGGGAATCAGCCCCAGCATTTT. It specifies CASSPGDGNQPQHF. The full variable domain, in which reference TRBV18 and TRBJ1-5 provide the parts outside the CDR3, is NAGVMQNPRHLVRRRGQEARLRCSPMKGHSHVYWYRQLPEEGLKFMVYLQKENIIDESGMPKERFSAEFPKEGPSILRIQQVVRGDSAAYFCASSPGDGNQPQHFGDGTRLSIL.

The CDR3 region is CASSSGQGRAEQYF. In DNA form, the CDR3 reads TGCGCCAGCAGCTCGGGACAGGGCAGGGCCGAGCAGTACTTC. The chain carries TRBV5-1 and TRBJ2-7, with TRBD1 matching over 9 bases. After removal of 3 bases from V and 6 bases from J, the junction contained 7 bases not matched to a gene. CDR1 is SGHRS and CDR2 is YFSETQ in the germline V gene. The CDR3 has 14 amino acids.

In this sample, this clonotype turned up once. The V and J genes are TRBV5-1 and TRBJ2-2; 7 positions agree with TRBD1. V was clipped by 3 bases and J by 6 bases; unmatched bases: 5. Germline CDR1 and CDR2: SGHRS and YFSETQ. This CDR3 spans 14 amino acids. This CDR3 reads CASSSLQGPGELFF. The CDR3 DNA follows: TGCGCCAGCAGCTCCCTACAGGGGCCCGGGGAGCTGTTTTTT. The entire variable domain, with the rest obtained from reference TRBV5-1 and TRBJ2-2, is as follows: KAGVTQTPRYLIKTRGQQVTLSCSPISGHRSVSWYQQTPGQGLQFLFEYFSETQRNKGNFPGRFSGRQFSNSRSEMNVSTLELGDSALYLCASSSLQGPGELFFGEGSRLTVL.

The gene calls are TRBV6-1 and TRBJ1-2, with no clear D. V was clipped by 7 bases and J by 2 bases, with 11 bases between them. The CDR3 sequence is 13 residues long. Germline CDR1 reads MNHNS; CDR2 reads SASEGT. CDR3 residues: CASILDGNYGYTF. CDR3 nucleotides: TGTGCCAGCATTCTGGACGGGAACTATGGCTACACCTTC.

Points on this clonotype: A junction end diverges from the germline sequence, so it may reflect a read error. The rearrangement uses TRBV12-3 or TRBV12-4 and TRBJ1-5; 9 bases are shared with TRBD1. The CDR3 sequence is 13 residues long. CDR3 amino acids: CASSLLRDRVENF. CDR3 DNA: TGTGCCAGCAGTTTATTGCGGGACAGGGTAGAGAATTTT.

This chain uses TRBV12-3 or TRBV12-4 with TRBJ1-2; 7 bases are shared with TRBD1. This CDR3 has 15 residues. The trim removed 0 bases at V and 2 bases at J, leaving 3 bases unmatched. The CDR3 bases are TGTGCCAGCAGTTTAGCTGGACAGGCGAACTATGGCTACACCTTC. Protein product: CASSLAGQANYGYTF.

The CDR3 coding sequence is TGTGCCAGCAGTTTACGGGACACTAATGAAAAACTGTTTTTT. Its protein is CASSLRDTNEKLFF. The rearrangement links TRBV13 to TRBJ1-4, with D perhaps matching TRBD1 (5 bases). Deletions cut 6 bases from V and 2 bases from J, with 10 bases between. Germline V gene sequence: CDR1 PRHDT, CDR2 FYEKMQ (reference sequence). The CDR3 has 14 residues.

The chain employs TRBV24-1 and TRBJ2-1, with TRBD1 matching over 9 bases. This CDR3 spans 15 amino acids. Germline V CDR1 and CDR2: KGHDR, SFDVKD. V lost 9 bases and J lost 3; bases outside the gene matches: 8. CDR3 sequence reads: CATGLGQGNYNEQFF. The CDR3 DNA is TGTGCCACCGGGTTGGGACAGGGAAACTACAATGAGCAGTTCTTC.

The genes are TRBV5-1 and TRBJ2-7, with 7 bases fitting TRBD1. The CDR3 has 15 amino acids. From germline, CDR1 is SGHRS and CDR2 YFSETQ. V trimming: 3 bases; J trimming: 3 bases; junction bases outside the gene matches: 9. CDR3 loop: CASSWAGTASYEQYF. The CDR3 DNA reads TGCGCCAGCAGCTGGGCCGGGACAGCTAGCTACGAGCAGTACTTC.

V gene TRBV2 combines with J gene TRBJ1-1, with D uncertain. The CDR3 has 13 amino acids. From germline, CDR1 is SNHLY and CDR2 FYNNEI. The CDR3 sequence: CATARVMNTEAFF. DNA of the CDR3: TGTGCGACGGCGAGGGTTATGAACACTGAAGCTTTCTTT. Using reference TRBV2 and TRBJ1-1 for the parts outside the CDR3, the full variable domain is EPEVTQTPSHQVTQMGQEVILRCVPISNHLYFYWYRQILGQKVEFLVSFYNNEISEKSEIFDDQFSVERPDGSNFTLKIRSTKLEDSAMYFCATARVMNTEAFFGQGTRLTVV.

The V and J genes are TRBV20-1 and TRBJ2-7; no clear D. V was cut by 0 bases and J by 2 bases, with 5 bases left in between. The CDR3 runs 12 residues. Germline V CDR1 and CDR2: DFQATT, SNEGSKA (reference sequence). CDR3 in DNA: TGCAGTGCTAGAGATATGGCCTACGAGCAGTACTTC. Translated, it gives CSARDMAYEQYF.